Listed below are T cell receptor beta chains from one sample, sequenced in a study of blood T cell repertoires in COVID-19. Only in-frame clones appear in the TCRdb table, and some are missing; sequencing was by immunoSEQ multiplex PCR. The sample includes 350,000 to 550,000 clones, 80% to 90% of them seen just once. The sequenced sample was PBMCs or T cells enriched from blood (not recorded which). The receptors here all came from a young man who had recovered from COVID-19. Each CDR3 is given with its conserved first and last residue. D genes are given only for firm matches. Expanded clones get a size class; other rows say once, few or many, or leave the size out.

>TRBJ1-5|TRBV19|-|-
CASSVWDTNQPQHF
TGTGCCAGTAGTGTTTGGGACACTAATCAGCCCCAGCATTTT
>TRBJ2-7|TRBV11-2|-|-
CASSLDIFSYEQYF
TGTGCCAGCAGCTTAGATATCTTTTCCTACGAGCAGTACTTC
>TRBJ2-1|TRBV19|TRBD2|-
CASSPSIAGEANEQFF
TGTGCCAGTAGCCCGAGTATAGCGGGAGAGGCCAATGAGCAGTTCTTC
>TRBJ1-1|TRBV30|-|-
CAWSFSLTEAFF
TGTGCCTGGAGCTTCAGTCTCACTGAAGCTTTCTTT
>TRBJ2-3|TRBV5-4|TRBD2|-
CASTQSGGGTDTQYF
TGTGCCAGCACCCAATCGGGGGGGGGCACAGATACGCAGTATTTT
>TRBJ2-2|TRBV28|TRBD2|-
CASRRSGTNTGELFF
TGTGCCAGCAGAAGAAGCGGGACTAACACCGGGGAGCTGTTTTTT
>TRBJ1-5|TRBV18|-|once
CASSQGSNQPQHF
TGTGCCAGCTCACAGGGGAGCAATCAGCCCCAGCATTTT
>TRBJ2-1|TRBV4-2|-|-
CASRRISEARVISEQFF
TGTGCCAGCAGACGAATCAGCGAGGCCAGGGTAATCAGTGAGCAGTTCTTC
>TRBJ1-1|TRBV6-1|-|few
CASSEVESSPEAFF
TGTGCCAGCAGTGAAGTAGAGAGTAGTCCTGAAGCTTTCTTT
>TRBJ2-1|TRBV27|-|-
CASSLSSYSSYNEQFF
TGTGCCAGCAGTTTATCGTCTTACAGCTCCTACAATGAGCAGTTCTTC
>TRBJ2-5|TRBV5-4|-|-
CASSPTGPRETQYF
TGTGCCAGCAGCCCCACAGGTCCTCGGGAGACCCAGTACTTC
>TRBJ1-1|TRBV12-3/TRBV12-4|-|-
CASSQVGEAFF
TGTGCCAGCAGTCAAGTCGGTGAAGCTTTCTTT
>TRBJ2-4|TRBV29-1|TRBD1|once
CSVLQGVINIQYF
TGCAGCGTGCTCCAGGGGGTCATAAACATTCAGTACTTC